These 10 T cell receptor beta chains originate from one sample sequenced in a study of Graves' ophthalmopathy and Graves' hyperthyroidism. RNA transcripts yielded amplified TCR beta CDR3 regions. An initial RT-PCR round employing HTBI primers preceded a second-round multiplex PCR. TCRdb called the multiplex PCR reads again in MiXCR, with one record for every CDR3 protein. The sample has roughly 170,000 distinct CDR3 sequences, 35% to 50% seen once; the top ten hold over 7%. The sequencing sample was made of peripheral blood. These receptors were collected from a man aged 25-40 years with Graves' ophthalmopathy.

The CDR3: CASSQEARNTEAFF. The CDR3 nucleotides are TGTGCCAGCAGCCAAGAGGCCCGGAACACTGAAGCTTTCTTT. This chain links TRBV3-1 with TRBJ1-1; no firm D call. V lost 0 bases and J 1 base, leaving 6 bases between the germline ends. The CDR3 contains 14 residues. The germline V gene has CDR1 LGHDT and CDR2 YNNKEL (reference sequence).

This clonotype was counted at least ten times. V is TRBV12-3 or TRBV12-4 and J is TRBJ2-5; the match to TRBD1 covers 7 bases. V gave up 8 bases and J gave up 1 base; unmatched junction bases: 7. The CDR3 runs 14 residues. The CDR3 nucleotides read TGTGCCAGCGGTAAACGGGACAGCCAAGAGACCCAGTACTTC. Translating it yields CASGKRDSQETQYF.

V and J are TRBV12-3 or TRBV12-4 and TRBJ1-6; D is uncertain. This CDR3 is 13 amino acids long. Trimming took 5 bases from V and 4 from J, leaving 6 bases between them. The CDR3 region is CASSPQYNSPLHF. CDR3 coding DNA: TGTGCCAGCAGTCCACAGTATAATTCACCCCTCCACTTT.

Turning to this clonotype: At one of its ends the junction is not consistent with the germline gene, which may arise from a read error. The chain employs TRBV6-5 and TRBJ1-6, with D perhaps matching TRBD1 (5 bases). Germline values: CDR1 MNHEY, CDR2 SVGAGI. The CDR3 is 15 amino acids. DNA for the CDR3: TGTGCCAGCAGTGACTCAGGGTTTTCAAGGTCACCCCTCCACTTT. It encodes CASSDSGFSRSPLHF.

This clonotype has at least ten counts. This rearrangement joins TRBV28 to TRBJ2-4; tentative D call: TRBD1 (5 bases). Germline V gene lookup returns CDR1 MDHEN and CDR2 SYDVKM. Trimming removed 8 bases from V and 12 bases from J, with 14 bases in between. The CDR3 totals 11 residues. Here the CDR3 reads CASQRQGAQYF. The CDR3 DNA sequence: TGTGCCAGCCAGAGGCAGGGCGCTCAGTACTTC.

The V and J genes are TRBV27 and TRBJ2-2, with 10 nucleotides matching TRBD2. Trimming at V came to 5 bases and at J to 3 bases, leaving 0 bases not matched to a gene. Germline CDR1 reads MNHEY; CDR2 reads SMNVEV (reference sequence). The CDR3 sequence is 14 residues long. The CDR3 nucleotides read TGTGCCAGCAGTAGCGGGGGGGACACCGGGGAGCTGTTTTTT. It codes for CASSSGGDTGELFF.

CDR3 nucleotide sequence: TGTGCCAGCAGTTCCCAGGATAGAGCTTTCTTT. Translating it yields CASSSQDRAFF. This chain joins TRBV27 and TRBJ1-1, with D uncertain. This CDR3 has 11 amino acids. Germline V lookup: CDR1 MNHEY, CDR2 SMNVEV (reference sequence). Trimming shortened V by 4 bases and J by 10 bases, and 10 bases separated the two germline ends.

This clonotype was counted ten times or more. The chain has TRBV11-2 and TRBJ1-1; possibly TRBD1 for D (5 bases). This CDR3 contains 14 residues. With 6 bases removed from V and 5 bases from J, the gap between germline ends came to 16 bases. Germline CDR1 reads SGHAT; CDR2 reads FQNNGV. CDR3 loop: CASSFEGVGTEAFF. The CDR3 bases are TGTGCCAGCAGTTTCGAAGGGGTCGGGACTGAAGCTTTCTTT.

This clonotype appeared a single time. The CDR3 nucleotides are TGTGCCAGCAGGGAGGGGAGACCAGCCCCGACCCAGTACTTC. Amino acid sequence: CASREGRPAPTQYF. The chain combines TRBV28 with TRBJ2-5; a weak D match, TRBD2 (6 bases). CDR1 is MDHEN, CDR2 SYDVKM, per germline. Trimming removed 6 bases from V and 7 bases from J, with 18 bases in between. This CDR3 is 14 amino acids long. Variable domain in full (rest from reference TRBV28 and TRBJ2-5): DVKVTQSSRYLVKRTGEKVFLECVQDMDHENMFWYRQDPGLGLRLIYFSYDVKMKEKGDIPEGYSVSREKKERFSLILESASTNQTSMYLCASREGRPAPTQYFGPGTRLLVL.

The chain uses TRBV7-2 and TRBJ2-7, with TRBD2 matching 8 bases. The germline V gene encodes CDR1 SGHTA and CDR2 FQGNSA. This CDR3 contains 14 residues. J was trimmed by 3 bases and V by 5 bases; bases with no gene match: 6. As DNA, the CDR3 is TGTGCCAGCAGCCCGGGACTAGGAGGCTACGAGCAGTACTTC. Translated, it gives CASSPGLGGYEQYF.